This TCR beta chain was sequenced in a study of T cells in Graves' hyperthyroidism and ophthalmopathy. The authors took PBMCs from 10 ml fresh peripheral blood. Trimming left V 3 bases short and J 1 base short, with 15 bases between. This CDR3 comprises 16 residues. Amplification yielded TCR beta CDR3 regions, with RNA transcripts as the source. The HTBI primer set drove a first-round RT-PCR of the TCR CDR3. TCRdb processed the multiplex PCR reads anew with MiXCR; each CDR3 protein has one entry. The table lists over 700,000 distinct CDR3 sequences, approximately 19% of them singletons. This clonotype was recorded a few times.

Sequencing was done on a sample of blood. The J gene is TRBJ1-1, the V gene TRBV12-3 or TRBV12-4; D remains ambiguous. This sequence was found in a woman aged 50 to 65 with Graves' hyperthyroidism that later progressed to Graves' ophthalmopathy. As DNA, the CDR3 is TGTGCCAGCAGTTTCGGCCAGACTAATTGGAACACTGAAGCTTTCTTT. Protein sequence: CASSFGQTNWNTEAFF.